The subject of this entry is one T cell receptor (beta chain). The specificity of this receptor is unknown. The record has no base qualities; no much larger clone is one base away. TCRbeta CDR3 regions were amplified from genomic DNA by means of the immunoSEQ Assay, a bias-controlled multiplex PCR. The paper's processing steps were these. Within the assay, amplification of reference gene primers was used to estimate how many nucleated cells each sample contained. To quantify the absolute abundance of each unique TCRbeta CDR3 rearrangement, sequence reads were collapsed and filtered. For each sample, productive Simpson clonality was calculated as the square root of Simpson's diversity index over productive rearrangements. TCRdb obtained this table from immuneACCESS and retained in-frame rearrangements with V and J assigned. These tables miss some clones; where compared with another copy, unresolved V genes account for less than half of the shortfall, and the remainder is unexplained. Clone size and the V and J calls come from that table; the DNA yielded D and trimming. In this sample the table shows roughly 6,700 clones, 88% of which occur a single time. The ten largest clonotypes hold about a fifth of the sample.

This entry is derived from a study of blood T cell repertoires in COVID-19 (TCRdb year 2020). Turning to the overall study: The collaborator samples originated in the United States, Italy and Spain and spanned the acute and convalescent phases of COVID-19. The material from the prospective study consisted of cDNA or gDNA derived from T cells, B-cell-depleted T cells, or PBMCs. Subjects who had been exposed to COVID-19, were actively infected with it, or had recovered from it provided the deeply sampled blood TCRbeta repertoires that made up the dataset. The repertoires were released in a freely available public database intended as a resource for research on the immune response to SARS-CoV-2. Samples were obtained from the ongoing ImmuneRACE study (first 160 participants) and from over 1,000 subjects provided by 6 global collaborators. The sample metadata nearly always contained a de-identified subject ID, COVID-19 status, age in years and sex. Where available, HLA class I and class II types were obtained from metadata supplied by the sample provider rather than from assay-based typing.

Spanning cysteine to phenylalanine, the CDR3 consists of 18 amino acids. Just the 54-base CDR3 DNA is kept, in frame starting at base 1. The junction carries 26 bases between V and J, which are trimmed by 3 bases and 8 bases respectively. Results the study describes overall, beyond this receptor: Clinical and demographic metadata were provided uncurated, with the amount varying by source and participant.

Whole blood was collected in K2EDTA tubes by collaborating institutions according to the institutions' own protocols. For TCRbeta analysis, collaborator samples were shipped as frozen whole blood, as isolated PBMCs, or as DNA extracted from either sample type. This sequence originates from a human donor in a cohort sampled during active COVID-19. The sample was peripheral blood. The chain couples TRBV6-7 to TRBJ1-3, with TRBD1 tentatively as D gene (5 bases match). TRBV6-7 is recorded as an ORF, its role being uncertain. The CDR3 reads CASSYNTARDETWDTIYF. At the DNA level, the sequence is TGTGCCAGCAGTTATAATACCGCCAGGGATGAAACGTGGGACACCATATATTTT.